Listed here are 16 T cell receptor beta chains from one sample, sequenced in a study of cytomegalovirus exposure and HLA in healthy donors (dated by TCRdb to 2016 to 2017). Library creation used the immunoSEQ multiplex PCR assay. TCRdb provides this immuneACCESS table in a form limited to in-frame rearrangements. Some clones are lacking; in checked studies, under half of them reflect an unresolved V gene, and why the rest are absent is not known. This sample lists fewer than 200,000 clones; around 81% were detected once. Clones ranked in the top ten supply under 3.5% of the sample. The material sequenced was PBMCs. Every receptor here comes from a woman between 18 and 29 years old in good health and CMV-seropositive.

The J gene is TRBJ2-1, the V gene TRBV27, with D tentatively TRBD2 (6 bases). This CDR3 has 15 residues. Deletions cut 3 bases from V and 5 bases from J, with 14 bases between. Germline loops: CDR1 MNHEY, CDR2 SMNVEV (reference sequence). The CDR3 spells CASSFQRGTDNEQFF. The CDR3 DNA reads TGTGCCAGCAGTTTCCAACGAGGGACTGACAATGAGCAGTTCTTC.

V is TRBV6-5 and J is TRBJ2-7; D uncertain. V lost 6 bases to trimming and J lost 3 bases, with 9 bases between them. Germline V gives CDR1 MNHEY, CDR2 SVGAGI. There are 12 residues in the CDR3. The CDR3 spells CASRAGFYEQYF. Here the CDR3 DNA reads TGTGCCAGCAGAGCAGGCTTCTACGAGCAGTACTTC.

The chain links TRBV2 to TRBJ1-4, with 11 positions matching TRBD1. The CDR3 has 16 amino acids. CDR1 and CDR2 from the germline V gene are SNHLY and FYNNEI. The V and J ends lost 3 bases and 8 bases, in that order; junction bases with no gene match: 8. CDR3 in amino acids: CASSESQDRGLEKLFF. CDR3 coding DNA: TGTGCCAGCAGTGAGTCACAGGACAGGGGGCTGGAAAAACTGTTTTTT.

The chain employs TRBV2 and TRBJ1-3, with 9 bases identical to TRBD1. Germline CDR1 reads SNHLY; CDR2 reads FYNNEI. The CDR3 is 14 residues long. The ends lost 8 bases at V and 4 bases at J; junction bases unmatched: 6. CDR3 sequence: CASGTGFSGNTIYF. The CDR3, as DNA: TGTGCCAGCGGGACAGGGTTTTCCGGAAACACCATATATTTT.

CDR3 sequence reads: CSVDSPPGQSYEQYF. CDR3 DNA: TGCAGCGTTGATTCACCCCCGGGACAGTCCTACGAGCAGTACTTC. This sequence joins TRBV29-1 and TRBJ2-7, with 7 nucleotides matching TRBD1. V shed 3 bases, J shed 1 base, and the junction held 9 bases outside the gene matches. Per germline, CDR1 SQVTM and CDR2 ANQGSEA. The CDR3 loop spans 15 amino acids.

The genes are TRBV7-2 and TRBJ1-5; D perhaps matches TRBD1 (6 bases). V lost 1 base and J 3 bases, leaving 13 bases between the germline ends. This CDR3 comprises 16 residues. Germline V CDR1 and CDR2: SGHTA, FQGNSA. The CDR3 sequence: CASSLVFDRTNQPQHF. In DNA form, the CDR3 reads TGTGCCAGCAGCTTAGTTTTCGACAGGACCAATCAGCCCCAGCATTTT.

This chain connects TRBV29-1 to TRBJ2-7; 7 bases line up with TRBD2. The CDR3 runs to 13 residues. Looked up from germline, CDR1 is SQVTM and CDR2 is ANQGSEA. J lost 0 bases, V lost 4 bases, and 3 bases had no gene match. CDR3 nucleotide sequence: TGCAGCGTTGGGGGGGGGAGCTCCTACGAGCAGTACTTC. Translating gives CSVGGGSSYEQYF.

This clone was recorded only once. V gene TRBV5-4 combines with J gene TRBJ2-7; tentatively, D is TRBD1 (6 bases). The V and J ends lost 9 bases and 2 bases respectively, with 15 bases between them. This CDR3 spans 13 amino acids. Germline V CDR1 and CDR2: SGHNT, YYREEE (reference sequence). Written as DNA, the CDR3 is TGTGCCACCCACCGACAGGAAACCTACGAGCAGTACTTC. Its protein product is CATHRQETYEQYF.

The V and J genes are TRBV7-7 and TRBJ2-2; weak D call: TRBD1 (6 bases). Germline V gives CDR1 SSHAT, CDR2 FNYEAQ (reference sequence). With 3 bases removed from V and 0 bases from J, the gap between germline ends came to 11 bases. This CDR3 comprises 16 residues. The CDR3 DNA is TGTGCCAGCAGCTTCGCCTGGACAGCGAACACCGGGGAGCTGTTTTTT. This sequence encodes CASSFAWTANTGELFF. The whole variable domain, filled in from reference TRBV7-7 and TRBJ2-2, reads GAGVSQSPRYKVTKRGQDVTLRCDPISSHATLYWYQQALGQGPEFLTYFNYEAQPDKSGLPSDRFSAERPEGSISTLTIQRTEQRDSAMYRCASSFAWTANTGELFFGEGSRLTVL.

The V gene is TRBV19, the J gene TRBJ1-3, with D possibly matching TRBD1 (6 bases). The CDR3 totals 16 residues. Germline CDR1 reads LNHDA; CDR2 reads SQIVND (reference sequence). Trimming cost V 0 bases and J 7 bases, with 16 bases left between them. The CDR3 DNA reads TGTGCCAGTAGTATAGAAGGGGGACGCAGCGGCAACACCATATATTTT. The encoded protein is CASSIEGGRSGNTIYF. Drawing the rest from reference TRBV19 and TRBJ1-3, the complete variable domain is DGGITQSPKYLFRKEGQNVTLSCEQNLNHDAMYWYRQDPGQGLRLIYYSQIVNDFQKGDIAEGYSVSREKKESFPLTVTSAQKNPTAFYLCASSIEGGRSGNTIYFGEGSWLTVV.

The chain uses TRBV4-3 and TRBJ2-3, with D uncertain. CDR1 and CDR2 from the germline V gene are LGHNA and YSLEER. The CDR3 covers 13 residues. V lost 5 bases and J lost 1, with 7 bases in between. Here the CDR3 reads CASSKLGTDTQYF. The CDR3 nucleotides are TGCGCCAGCAGCAAACTTGGCACAGATACGCAGTATTTT.

This rearrangement joins TRBV14 to TRBJ1-1; D perhaps matches TRBD1 (5 bases). The V gene's germline CDR1 is SGHDN and CDR2 FVKESK. Trimming left V 3 bases short and J 3 bases short, with 14 bases between. CDR3 length: 15 residues. CDR3 nucleotides: TGTGCCAGCAGCCAGGGGGGGTTCTTGGACACTGAAGCTTTCTTT. Amino acids: CASSQGGFLDTEAFF.

A word on this clone: This sample also contains other DNA sequences that code for the same CDR3. The chain carries TRBV5-4 and TRBJ2-7, with TRBD1 identical over 7 bases. The CDR3 has 12 amino acids. Germline trimming cut 4 bases from V and 3 bases from J; bases unmatched to any gene: 1. CDR1 is SGHNT and CDR2 is YYREEE in the germline V gene (reference sequence). This chain's CDR3 is CASSPGGYEQYF. As DNA, the CDR3 is TGTGCCAGCAGCCCAGGGGGCTACGAGCAGTACTTC.

The V gene is TRBV27, the J gene TRBJ1-5; the match to TRBD1 covers 8 bases. Germline loops: CDR1 MNHEY, CDR2 SMNVEV (reference sequence). V lost 6 bases and J lost 6; bases outside the gene matches: 7. The CDR3 sequence is 14 residues long. CDR3 nucleotides: TGTGCCAGCAGGCCGGGACAGGCAAGTCAGCCCCAGCATTTT. The encoded protein is CASRPGQASQPQHF.

The chain employs TRBV2 and TRBJ1-4; TRBD1 aligns across 7 bases. Germline CDR1 SNHLY, CDR2 FYNNEI. The V segment lost 1 base and the J segment 8 bases; nucleotides outside the gene matches: 7. The CDR3 totals 15 residues. The CDR3 sequence is CASSEVGTVGEKLFF. CDR3 bases: TGTGCCAGCAGTGAAGTAGGGACAGTTGGGGAAAAACTGTTTTTT.

The V and J genes are TRBV5-1 and TRBJ1-1, with TRBD1 matching 9 bases. With V trimmed by 1 base and J by 5 bases, 9 bases remained unmatched. CDR3 length: 16 residues. Germline assignment: CDR1 SGHRS and CDR2 YFSETQ. DNA for the CDR3: TGCGCCAGCAGCTTGTCCGGGACAGGGCTGTTTACTGAAGCTTTCTTT. Translating gives CASSLSGTGLFTEAFF.